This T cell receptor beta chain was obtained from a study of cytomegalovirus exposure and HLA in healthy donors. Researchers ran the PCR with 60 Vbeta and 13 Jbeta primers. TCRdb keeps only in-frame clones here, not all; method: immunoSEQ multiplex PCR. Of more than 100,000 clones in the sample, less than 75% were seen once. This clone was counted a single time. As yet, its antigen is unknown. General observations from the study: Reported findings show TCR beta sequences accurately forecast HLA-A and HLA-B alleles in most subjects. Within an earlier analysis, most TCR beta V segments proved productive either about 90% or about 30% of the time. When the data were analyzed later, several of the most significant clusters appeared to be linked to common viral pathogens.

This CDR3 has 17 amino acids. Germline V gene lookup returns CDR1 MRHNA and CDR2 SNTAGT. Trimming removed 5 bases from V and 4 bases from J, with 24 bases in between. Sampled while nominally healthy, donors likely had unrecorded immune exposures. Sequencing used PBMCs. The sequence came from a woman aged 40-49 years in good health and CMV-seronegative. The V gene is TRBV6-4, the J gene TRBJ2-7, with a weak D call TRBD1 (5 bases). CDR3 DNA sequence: TGTGCCAGCAGTTGTGTTTGGGGCCAGAAGGGGTCGTACGAGCAGTACTTC. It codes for CASSCVWGQKGSYEQYF.